The T cell receptor beta chain under discussion was sequenced for a study of T cell responses to AZD1222 COVID-19 vaccine. The ends lost 5 bases at V and 4 bases at J; junction bases unmatched: 7. This CDR3 contains 17 residues. The germline gives CDR1 KGHSH, CDR2 LQKENI. The protocol was immunoSEQ multiplex PCR, while the TCRdb copy is restricted to in-frame clones and leaves out a portion. The sample lists 65,000 to 85,000 clones, around nine tenths occurring once. The chain joins TRBV18 to TRBJ2-1, with 14 bases that match TRBD2. Here the sequenced sample was peripheral blood, taken on day 0 of AZD1222 vaccination. The source is an adult in good health. The CDR3 sequence: CASSSWTSGGIYNEQFF. The CDR3 DNA follows: TGTGCCAGCTCATCATGGACTAGCGGGGGGATATACAATGAGCAGTTCTTC.